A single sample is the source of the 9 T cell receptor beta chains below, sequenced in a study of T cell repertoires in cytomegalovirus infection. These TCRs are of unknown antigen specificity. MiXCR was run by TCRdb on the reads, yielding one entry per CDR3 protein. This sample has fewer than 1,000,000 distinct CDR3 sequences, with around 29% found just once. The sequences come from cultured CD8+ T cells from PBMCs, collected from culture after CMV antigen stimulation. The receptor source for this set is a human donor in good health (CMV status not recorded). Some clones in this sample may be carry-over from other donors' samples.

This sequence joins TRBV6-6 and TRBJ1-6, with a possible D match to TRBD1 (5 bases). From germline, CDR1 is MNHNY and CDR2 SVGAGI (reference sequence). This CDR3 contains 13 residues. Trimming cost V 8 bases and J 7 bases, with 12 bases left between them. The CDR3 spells CASGPGSNSPLHF. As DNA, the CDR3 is TGTGCCAGCGGGCCAGGGTCGAATTCACCCCTCCACTTT.

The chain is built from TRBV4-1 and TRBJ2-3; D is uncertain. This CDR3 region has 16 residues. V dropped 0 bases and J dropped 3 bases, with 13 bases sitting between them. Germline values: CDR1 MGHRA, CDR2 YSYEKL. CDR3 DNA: TGCGCCAGCAGCCAAGATAGGTCAGGAAGAACAGATACGCAGTATTTT. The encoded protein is CASSQDRSGRTDTQYF.

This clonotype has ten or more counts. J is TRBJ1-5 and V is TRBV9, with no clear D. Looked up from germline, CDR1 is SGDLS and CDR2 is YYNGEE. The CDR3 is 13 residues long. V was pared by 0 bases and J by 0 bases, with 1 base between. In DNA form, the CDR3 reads TGTGCCAGCAGCGTAGGTAGCAATCAGCCCCAGCATTTT. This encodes CASSVGSNQPQHF.

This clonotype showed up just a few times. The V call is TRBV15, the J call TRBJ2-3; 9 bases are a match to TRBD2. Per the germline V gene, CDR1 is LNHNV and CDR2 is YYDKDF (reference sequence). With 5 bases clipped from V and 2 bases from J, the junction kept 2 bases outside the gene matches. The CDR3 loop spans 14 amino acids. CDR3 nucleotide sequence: TGTGCCACCAGCCTAGCGGGGAACACAGATACGCAGTATTTT. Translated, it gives CATSLAGNTDTQYF.

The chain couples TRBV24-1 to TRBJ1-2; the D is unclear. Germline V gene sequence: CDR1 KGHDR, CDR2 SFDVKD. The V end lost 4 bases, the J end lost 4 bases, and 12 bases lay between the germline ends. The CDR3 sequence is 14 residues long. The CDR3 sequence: CATSDRTSRYGYTF. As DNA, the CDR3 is TGTGCCACCAGTGACCGAACGAGCCGCTATGGCTACACCTTC.

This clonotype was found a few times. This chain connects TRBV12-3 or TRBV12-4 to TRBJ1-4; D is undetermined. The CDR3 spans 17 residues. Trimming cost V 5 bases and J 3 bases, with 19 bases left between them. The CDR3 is CASSPSQDSASNEKLFF. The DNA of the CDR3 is TGTGCCAGCAGTCCAAGCCAGGACTCTGCCTCTAATGAAAAACTGTTTTTT.

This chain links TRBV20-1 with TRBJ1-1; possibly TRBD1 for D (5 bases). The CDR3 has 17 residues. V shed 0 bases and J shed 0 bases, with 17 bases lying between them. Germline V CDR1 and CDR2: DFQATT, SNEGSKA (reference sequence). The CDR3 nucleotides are TGCAGTGCTAGAGATTTCAGGGAGGTGTCCCTGAACACTGAAGCTTTCTTT. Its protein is CSARDFREVSLNTEAFF.

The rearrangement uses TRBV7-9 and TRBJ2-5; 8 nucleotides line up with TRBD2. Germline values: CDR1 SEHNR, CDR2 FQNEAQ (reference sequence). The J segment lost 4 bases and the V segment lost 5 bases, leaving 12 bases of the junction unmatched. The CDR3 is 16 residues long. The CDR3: CASSPPRGGTPETQYF. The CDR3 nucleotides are TGTGCCAGCAGCCCCCCCCGCGGGGGGACTCCAGAGACCCAGTACTTC.

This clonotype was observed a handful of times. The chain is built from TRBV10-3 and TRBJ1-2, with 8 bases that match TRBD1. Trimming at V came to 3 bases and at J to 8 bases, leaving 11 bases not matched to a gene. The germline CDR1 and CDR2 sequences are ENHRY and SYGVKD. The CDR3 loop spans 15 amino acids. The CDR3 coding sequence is TGTGCCATCAGTGACCAGGACAGGGTAGGAGGCGGCTACACCTTC. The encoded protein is CAISDQDRVGGGYTF.